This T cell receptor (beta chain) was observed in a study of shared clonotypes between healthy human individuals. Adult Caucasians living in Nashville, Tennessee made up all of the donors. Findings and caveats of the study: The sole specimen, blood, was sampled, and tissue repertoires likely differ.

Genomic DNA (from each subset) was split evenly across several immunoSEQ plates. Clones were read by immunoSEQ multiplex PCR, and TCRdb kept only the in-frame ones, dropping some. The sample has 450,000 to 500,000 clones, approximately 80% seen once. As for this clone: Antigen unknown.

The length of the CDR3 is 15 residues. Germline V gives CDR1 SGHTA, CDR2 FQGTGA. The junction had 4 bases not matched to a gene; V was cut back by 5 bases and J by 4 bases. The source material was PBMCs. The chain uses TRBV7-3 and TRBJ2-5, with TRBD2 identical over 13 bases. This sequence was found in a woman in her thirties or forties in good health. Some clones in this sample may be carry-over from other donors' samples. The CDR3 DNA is TGTGCCAGCAGCCCGGGACTAGCGGGACTAGAGACCCAGTACTTC. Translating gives CASSPGLAGLETQYF.